This T cell receptor (beta chain) was captured by sequencing in a study of T cell responses to AZD1222 COVID-19 vaccine. CDR1 is SGHNT, CDR2 YYREEE, per germline (reference sequence). The CDR3 spans 15 residues. Trimming removed 0 bases from V and 4 bases from J; junction bases left unmatched: 4. Using immunoSEQ multiplex PCR, the repertoire was profiled, and TCRdb retains in-frame clones only, with some absent. The sample consists of 43,000 or so clones, 90% of them appearing once. The V and J genes are TRBV5-4 and TRBJ2-1; 7 nucleotides align to TRBD1. This receptor was identified in an adult who received the AZD1222 COVID-19 vaccine. This specimen consisted of peripheral blood, obtained 28 days after the second AZD1222 dose. The CDR3, as DNA: TGTGCCAGCAGCTTGGGGGGGACAGTTTACAATGAGCAGTTCTTC. It specifies CASSLGGTVYNEQFF. Full variable domain (rest looked up from reference TRBV5-4 and TRBJ2-1): ETGVTQSPTHLIKTRGQQVTLRCSSQSGHNTVSWYQQALGQGPQFIFQYYREEENGRGNFPPRFSGLQFPNYSSELNVNALELDDSALYLCASSLGGTVYNEQFFGPGTRLTVL.